Shown below are 28 T cell receptor beta chains from a single sample sequenced in a study of T cells in localized non-small cell lung cancer. Produced via immunoSEQ multiplex PCR; TCRdb's table is partial and in-frame only. Of just under 20,000 clones listed, 65% to 90% were seen once; the top ten hold around 4%. The sample was peripheral blood, taken before any cancer treatment. The origin of the receptors is a man between 40 and 69 years old with stage I lung adenocarcinoma.

The chain is built from TRBV10-1 and TRBJ2-7; TRBD2 aligns across 9 bases. Unmatched junction bases numbered 7, after V lost 5 bases and J lost 5 bases. The CDR3 loop spans 14 amino acids. In germline, CDR1 is WNHNN, CDR2 SYGVQD (reference sequence). Here the CDR3 DNA reads TGCGCCAGCAGTCCCGGGACTAGCATTAACGAGCAGTACTTC. It encodes CASSPGTSINEQYF.

V and J are TRBV9 and TRBJ1-3; D gene uncertain. CDR3 size: 15 residues. Trimming left V 4 bases short and J 0 bases short, with 11 bases between. CDR1 and CDR2 (germline): SGDLS, YYNGEE. The CDR3 sequence: CASSPRAGSGNTIYF. In DNA form, the CDR3 reads TGTGCCAGCAGCCCCCGTGCTGGCTCTGGAAACACCATATATTTT.

This clone is categorized as medium-sized. The genes are TRBV7-9 and TRBJ2-1, with 14 bases identical to TRBD2. Per germline, CDR1 SEHNR and CDR2 FQNEAQ (reference sequence). Germline trimming cut 6 bases from V and 6 bases from J; bases unmatched to any gene: 7. This CDR3 is built from 16 residues. Here the CDR3 reads CASRGGLAGVGNEQFF. As DNA, the CDR3 is TGTGCCAGCAGGGGGGGACTAGCGGGAGTGGGCAATGAGCAGTTCTTC.

This clone was found a few times. The chain joins TRBV6-6 to TRBJ2-5, with D perhaps matching TRBD1 or TRBD2 (6 bases each). Germline-derived CDR1 and CDR2 are MNHNY and SVGAGI (reference sequence). The CDR3 length is 15 residues. The V end lost 7 bases, the J end lost 5 bases, and 20 bases lay between the germline ends. The CDR3 is CASTPRERGVETQYF. In nucleotides, the CDR3 is TGTGCCAGCACTCCAAGGGAAAGGGGGGTGGAGACCCAGTACTTC.

This clone was counted once. This rearrangement joins TRBV27 to TRBJ2-7, with 7 bases matching TRBD2. The V segment lost 4 bases and the J segment 7 bases; nucleotides outside the gene matches: 16. Germline CDR1 reads MNHEY; CDR2 reads SMNVEV (reference sequence). The CDR3 sequence is 16 residues long. CDR3 sequence reads: CASSYSASLGGGEQYF. In DNA, the CDR3 is TGTGCCAGCAGTTACTCGGCCTCGCTGGGGGGAGGGGAGCAGTACTTC.

The CDR3 DNA is TGTGCCAGCAGCTTACTTTCGGGGGGGAGCACAGATACGCAGTATTTT. Encoded protein: CASSLLSGGSTDTQYF. The chain recombines TRBV7-8 with TRBJ2-3; 8 positions agree with TRBD2. From germline, CDR1 is SGHVS and CDR2 FQNEAQ. V shed 2 bases and J 0 bases; nucleotides not matched to a gene: 4. The CDR3 length is 16 residues.

V is TRBV19 and J is TRBJ2-1, with D maybe TRBD1 (5 bases). Per the germline V gene, CDR1 is LNHDA and CDR2 is SQIVND (reference sequence). V was shortened by 1 base and J by 9 bases, with 10 bases between the two germline ends. There are 13 residues in the CDR3. The CDR3 spells CASSIGQSIEQFF. CDR3 coding DNA: TGTGCCAGTAGTATAGGACAGAGTATTGAGCAGTTCTTC.

V is TRBV27 and J is TRBJ1-5; D may be TRBD1 (5 bases). CDR1 is MNHEY, CDR2 SMNVEV, per germline (reference sequence). The CDR3 is 14 residues long. V lost 2 bases and J lost 1, with 6 bases in between. The CDR3 bases are TGTGCCAGCAGTTTAAAGGGGAGCAATCAGCCCCAGCATTTT. Translating it yields CASSLKGSNQPQHF.

The rearrangement links TRBV28 to TRBJ2-3; maybe TRBD2 (7 bases). The CDR3 has 15 amino acids. V was clipped by 2 bases and J by 3 bases, with 12 bases between them. Per germline, CDR1 MDHEN and CDR2 SYDVKM. The CDR3 coding sequence is TGTGCCAGCAGTTTAGGGAGGGGGGAGACAGATACGCAGTATTTT. Amino acid sequence: CASSLGRGETDTQYF.

The chain recombines TRBV27 with TRBJ2-3, with D unclear. The CDR3 runs to 15 residues. The V end lost 5 bases, the J end lost 2 bases, and 14 bases lay between the germline ends. Germline V lookup: CDR1 MNHEY, CDR2 SMNVEV (reference sequence). For the CDR3, the DNA is TGTGCCAGCAGTCACGTCTCCGGGCCCACAGATACGCAGTATTTT. Translating gives CASSHVSGPTDTQYF.

The chain uses TRBV6-1 and TRBJ1-2; no firm D call. The germline V gene encodes CDR1 MNHNS and CDR2 SASEGT. This CDR3 is built from 12 residues. V lost 3 bases, J lost 4 bases, and 6 bases lay in between. The DNA for the CDR3 is TGTGCCAGCAGTGATCGCAGCTATGGCTACACCTTC. It codes for CASSDRSYGYTF.

This clone was detected once. The chain has TRBV7-2 and TRBJ2-3; D is tentatively TRBD1 or TRBD2 (5 bases each). V dropped 2 bases and J dropped 6 bases, with 15 bases sitting between them. Germline-derived CDR1 and CDR2 are SGHTA and FQGNSA. CDR3 size: 15 residues. The CDR3 DNA reads as TGTGCCAGCAGCTTACGTTCGCCGGGGCGGGATACGCAGTATTTT. Protein product: CASSLRSPGRDTQYF.

This sequence joins TRBV5-1 and TRBJ1-4; a weak D match, TRBD1 (6 bases). Germline values: CDR1 SGHRS, CDR2 YFSETQ. This CDR3 has 14 amino acids. Between the trimmed V and J ends, which lost 0 bases and 8 bases, there was a span of 11 bases. CDR3 sequence: CASSLVGGQEKLFF. DNA for the CDR3: TGCGCCAGCAGCTTGGTCGGGGGGCAGGAAAAACTGTTTTTT.

The chain employs TRBV9 and TRBJ2-3; 13 nucleotides match TRBD2. The CDR3 is made up of 16 amino acids. J was trimmed by 6 bases and V by 0 bases; bases with no gene match: 4. In germline, CDR1 is SGDLS, CDR2 YYNGEE. CDR3 protein: CASSVGTSGSMDTQYF. For the CDR3, the DNA is TGTGCCAGCAGCGTAGGGACTAGCGGGAGTATGGATACGCAGTATTTT. Filled out from reference TRBV9 and TRBJ2-3, the complete variable domain reads DSGVTQTPKHLITATGQRVTLRCSPRSGDLSVYWYQQSLDQGLQFLIQYYNGEERAKGNILERFSAQQFPDLHSELNLSSLELGDSALYFCASSVGTSGSMDTQYFGPGTRLTVL.

The table lists this clone with a count of one. V is TRBV10-1 and J is TRBJ2-1; tentatively, D is TRBD2 (5 bases). This CDR3 has 20 amino acids. From germline, CDR1 is WNHNN and CDR2 SYGVQD (reference sequence). Trimming removed 2 bases at V and 3 bases at J, with 26 bases between. CDR3 bases: TGCGCCAGCAGTGAGAGTACTAGTTCGGCTCCCGCGGAGGTCTACAATGAGCAGTTCTTC. Amino acids: CASSESTSSAPAEVYNEQFF.

V gene TRBV6-1 combines with J gene TRBJ1-1, with 7 bases that match TRBD1. V lost 11 bases and J lost 5; bases outside the gene matches: 8. The CDR3 is 12 residues long. CDR1 and CDR2 (germline): MNHNS, SASEGT. CDR3 nucleotide sequence: TGTGCCTGCAACAGGGGTGGAACTGAAGCTTTCTTT. The encoded protein is CACNRGGTEAFF.

This clone was counted only a few times. For the CDR3, the DNA is TGCAGTGCTAGAGATTCCGGACAGACCACCTTC. This encodes CSARDSGQTTF. The rearrangement joins TRBV20-1 to TRBJ1-2; possibly TRBD1 for D (6 bases). This CDR3 spans 11 amino acids. Germline assignment: CDR1 DFQATT and CDR2 SNEGSKA (reference sequence). V was pared by 0 bases and J by 13 bases, with 12 bases between.

This rearrangement joins TRBV19 to TRBJ1-5, with unresolved D. Germline CDR1 LNHDA, CDR2 SQIVND (reference sequence). Trimming stripped 0 bases from V and 6 bases from J, with 18 bases between. This CDR3 is 17 amino acids long. For the CDR3, the DNA is TGTGCCAGTAGTATAGATAAGCTCTCTTCGACGTTTCAGCCCCAGCATTTT. This encodes CASSIDKLSSTFQPQHF.

This chain joins TRBV25-1 and TRBJ2-1, with unresolved D. Germline assignment: CDR1 MGHDK and CDR2 SYGVNS. This CDR3 has 14 amino acids. Trimming took off 1 base at V and 8 bases at J, with 12 bases between the two ends. The CDR3 protein is CASSEFPRVDEQFF. In DNA, the CDR3 is TGTGCCAGCAGTGAATTCCCAAGGGTAGATGAGCAGTTCTTC. Complete variable domain (other parts from reference TRBV25-1 and TRBJ2-1): EADIYQTPRYLVIGTGKKITLECSQTMGHDKMYWYQQDPGMELHLIHYSYGVNSTEKGDLSSESTVSRIRTEHFPLTLESARPSHTSQYLCASSEFPRVDEQFFGPGTRLTVL.

The V call is TRBV19, the J call TRBJ1-5; D is undetermined. Between the trimmed V and J ends, which lost 3 bases and 3 bases, there was a span of 9 bases. Looked up from germline, CDR1 is LNHDA and CDR2 is SQIVND (reference sequence). This CDR3 has 14 residues. CDR3 sequence: CASSIPTYNQPQHF. The DNA for the CDR3 is TGTGCCAGTAGTATCCCCACGTACAATCAGCCCCAGCATTTT.

The chain couples TRBV10-2 to TRBJ2-7; TRBD1 matches 7 bases. The CDR3 contains 13 residues. V shed 7 bases, J shed 7 bases, and the junction held 10 bases outside the gene matches. The germline CDR1 and CDR2 sequences are WSHSY and SAAADI. The CDR3: CASTQTGTGEQYF. In DNA form, the CDR3 reads TGCGCCAGCACCCAGACAGGGACCGGGGAGCAGTACTTC.

CDR3 amino acids: CAWSLASGEYEQYF. In DNA form, the CDR3 reads TGTGCCTGGAGTTTGGCTAGCGGAGAGTACGAGCAGTACTTC. The rearrangement joins TRBV30 to TRBJ2-7; 7 bases are a match to TRBD2. V trimming: 2 bases; J trimming: 4 bases; junction bases outside the gene matches: 8. This CDR3 has 14 residues. Germline CDR1 reads GTSNPN; CDR2 reads SVGIG (reference sequence).

The gene calls are TRBV27 and TRBJ2-1; D not certain. The CDR3 is 15 amino acids. Germline values: CDR1 MNHEY, CDR2 SMNVEV (reference sequence). The V end was cut by 2 bases, the J end by 0 bases, with 8 bases between. CDR3 coding DNA: TGTGCCAGCAGTTTAAGCCTGAGCTCCTACAATGAGCAGTTCTTC. It specifies CASSLSLSSYNEQFF.

This chain connects TRBV5-4 to TRBJ2-3; 9 bases align to TRBD2. Germline assignment: CDR1 SGHNT and CDR2 YYREEE (reference sequence). V trimming: 1 base; J trimming: 4 bases; junction bases outside the gene matches: 10. This CDR3 spans 17 amino acids. The CDR3 DNA reads as TGTGCCAGCAGCTTGATAACCCTGGGCGGGGGGGCAGATACGCAGTATTTT. The encoded protein is CASSLITLGGGADTQYF.

The chain uses TRBV6-5 and TRBJ2-7; D not certain. V lost 4 bases to trimming and J lost 7 bases, with 14 bases between them. The CDR3 sequence is 13 residues long. From germline, CDR1 is MNHEY and CDR2 SVGAGI. This CDR3 is CASSWVPSGEQYF. CDR3 DNA sequence: TGTGCCAGCAGTTGGGTACCCTCTGGAGAGCAGTACTTC.

The V gene is TRBV29-1, the J gene TRBJ2-5; unclear D gene. V was shortened by 2 bases and J by 4 bases, with 8 bases between the two germline ends. Germline CDR1 and CDR2: SQVTM and ANQGSEA. This CDR3 is built from 12 residues. Here the CDR3 DNA reads TGCAGCGTTGAATTGGTGGGAGAGACCCAGTACTTC. This codes for CSVELVGETQYF.

The chain links TRBV6-5 to TRBJ1-5; D not certain. The V end was cut by 4 bases, the J end by 0 bases, with 4 bases between. Looked up from germline, CDR1 is MNHEY and CDR2 is SVGAGI. The length of the CDR3 is 13 residues. CDR3 amino acids: CASSWGSNQPQHF. The CDR3 bases are TGTGCCAGCAGTTGGGGTAGCAATCAGCCCCAGCATTTT.

The chain links TRBV30 to TRBJ2-1, with D possibly being TRBD1 (5 bases). CDR3 length: 14 residues. CDR1 is GTSNPN, CDR2 SVGIG, per germline (reference sequence). V gave up 2 bases and J gave up 5 bases, with 13 bases separating them. The CDR3 region is CAWSTGREHNEQFF. The CDR3 DNA reads as TGTGCCTGGAGTACGGGCAGGGAACACAATGAGCAGTTCTTC.